The clone carrying this TCR beta chain occurred a few times. Its antigen remains unidentified. This entry belongs to a study of cytomegalovirus exposure and HLA in healthy donors. On the study more broadly: A data release that came early held approximately 92 million unique TCRs from HLA-typed donors. Study findings and constraints: Prior analysis indicated that the majority of TCR beta V segments exhibited productivity approximately 90% or approximately 30% of the time.

This CDR3 region has 14 residues. CDR1 MDHEN and CDR2 SYDVKM come from the germline V gene. V lost 6 bases to trimming and J lost 2 bases, with 10 bases between them. A multiplex PCR was run with 60 Vbeta primers and 13 Jbeta primers. Sequencing was performed with immunoSEQ multiplex PCR; in TCRdb, only in-frame clones are kept and a portion is missing. The top ten clones hold roughly 7% of a sample with 100,000 to 150,000 clones, about 74% of them seen once. The origin of this receptor is a male donor in good health and CMV-seronegative. The chain links TRBV28 to TRBJ2-2, with a tentative D call TRBD1 (5 bases). The sample was PBMCs. CDR3 residues: CASRTDRNTGELFF. The CDR3 DNA follows: TGTGCCAGCAGGACCGACAGAAACACCGGGGAGCTGTTTTTT.